The clone carrying this TCR beta chain was detected a few times. Its antigen is not known. This entry comes from a study of blood T cells in healthy people across ages. Findings of the study overall: Higher diversity, along with more naive CD4+ cells, distinguished long-lived donors from aged donors.

With each sample, at least 5 micrograms of total RNA were extracted. A second PCR of about 6 to 12 cycles used a sample-barcoded 5' primer and a J-beta primer mix. One entry per CDR3 protein, called by TCRdb with MiXCR from the 5' RACE reads. The table records 650,000 to 800,000 distinct CDR3 sequences, 40% to 50% of them present only once. The sequencing sample was made of blood. The sequence was collected from a man in his fifties or sixties in good health.

CDR3 DNA: TGTGCCAGCAATATCAGGGGAGTGGAAGAAAAACTGTTTTTT. It specifies CASNIRGVEEKLFF. V is TRBV28 and J is TRBJ1-4; tentatively, D is TRBD1 (6 bases). This CDR3 is 14 amino acids long. CDR1 is MDHEN, CDR2 SYDVKM, per germline. V lost 7 bases, J lost 8 bases, and 17 bases lay in between.